Listed here is a single T cell receptor (beta chain). Its antigen remains unidentified. These data are taken from a study of T cells after yellow fever vaccination. Study information: With SMART-Seq v4 Ultra Low Input, the fractions containing low cell numbers were prepared. General study points: Reappearance after the booster was seen for most primary-vaccination clones, at 95% to 97% CD4 and 85% to 90% CD8. The secondary response was weaker, and its peak arrived faster, on day 5 versus 15.

This CDR3 spans 13 amino acids. Trimming removed 2 bases from V and 0 bases from J, with 4 bases in between. Germline V CDR1 and CDR2: LGHDT, YNNKEL (reference sequence). Template switching with 5'RACE generated the TCR cDNA and added a universal primer site and UMIs. TCRdb reprocessed the 5' RACE reads via MiXCR and lists one record per CDR3 protein. This sample yields about 210,000 distinct CDR3 sequences, of which approximately 3.3% are seen a single time; roughly 3% belongs to the top ten. V usage is TRBV3-1 and J usage is TRBJ1-1; D is ambiguous. The TCR comes from a man aged 18 to 29 who received the YFV17D yellow fever vaccine. Sequenced here: CD4+ T cells sorted from PBMCs, sampled 10 days after the yellow fever booster vaccination. The CDR3 DNA is TGTGCCAGCAGCCAATATTTGAACACTGAAGCTTTCTTT. Translation: CASSQYLNTEAFF.